This TCR beta chain was observed in a study of shared clonotypes between healthy human individuals. The naive CD8 fraction comprised CD45RO-negative cells positively selected for CCR7 and excluded terminally differentiated effector memory CD45RA+ cells. Each sorted subset replicate got 200 ng genomic DNA, roughly 30,000 genomes. In the original workflow: Junction-only sequences without quality scores were provided by ImmunoSEQ, so filtering was different. Profiled with immunoSEQ multiplex PCR; TCRdb holds only in-frame clones, not every one. The D gene and trimming were derived from the DNA, and the V and J assignments and clone size from that table. The data contain around 2,000,000 clones, about 95% of them singletons. Per germline, CDR1 LGHNA and CDR2 YSLEER. Trimming took 0 bases from V and 4 from J; bases not matched to a gene: 9. There are 17 residues in the CDR3.

J is TRBJ2-7 and V is TRBV4-3; 10 bases are shared with TRBD2. The sequenced sample was naive CD8+ T cells sorted from blood. The sequence derives from a man between 18 and 29 years old in good health. The CDR3 is CASSQEASGSFGYEQYF. In DNA form, the CDR3 reads TGCGCCAGCAGCCAAGAAGCTAGCGGGAGCTTTGGGTACGAGCAGTACTTC.